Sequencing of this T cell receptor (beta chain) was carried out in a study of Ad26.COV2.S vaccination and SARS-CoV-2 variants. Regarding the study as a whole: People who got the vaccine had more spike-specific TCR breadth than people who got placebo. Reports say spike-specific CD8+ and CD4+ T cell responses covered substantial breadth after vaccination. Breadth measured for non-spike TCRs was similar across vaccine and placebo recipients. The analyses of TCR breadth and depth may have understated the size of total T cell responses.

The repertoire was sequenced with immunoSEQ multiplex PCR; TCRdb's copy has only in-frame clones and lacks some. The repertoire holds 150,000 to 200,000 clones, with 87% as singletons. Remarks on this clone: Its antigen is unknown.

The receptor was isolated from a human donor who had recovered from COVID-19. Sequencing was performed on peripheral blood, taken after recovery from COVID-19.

The CDR3 is CASSGLEGYTF. The CDR3 region has the DNA TGCGCCAGCAGTGGTCTGGAGGGCTACACCTTC. The chain uses TRBV10-2 and TRBJ1-2, with D hard to call. Between the trimmed V and J ends, which lost 4 bases and 8 bases, there was a span of 8 bases. This CDR3 contains 11 residues. Germline loops: CDR1 WSHSY, CDR2 SAAADI.